This TCR beta chain is from a study of Ad26.COV2.S vaccination and SARS-CoV-2 variants. Study details: Dosing was one shot or two shots 56 days apart.

Germline lookup yields CDR1 MNHEY and CDR2 SVGEGT. Trimming pared 2 bases from V and 10 bases from J, leaving 15 bases between. CDR3 size: 14 residues. As regards this clone: Its antigen remains unidentified.

This table comes from immunoSEQ multiplex PCR, and its TCRdb copy is limited to in-frame clones, with some not included. The data show 350,000 to 400,000 clones, 89% seen once. The sample's treatment: roughly 20 received Ad26.COV2.S at low or high dose, single or two shots; several received placebo; per-sample allocation not given. Specimen acquisition occurred on day 63 following the initial vaccine or placebo injection. It was an adult aged 18-55 years in Boston who was the donor. Broader study findings: Spike-specific CD8+ and CD4+ T cell responses reportedly showed substantial breadth after vaccination. Placebo recipients showed lower spike-specific TCR breadth than vaccinees.

The sample in question was peripheral blood, obtained in a trial of Ad26.COV2.S vaccine versus placebo. The chain joins TRBV6-2 or TRBV6-3 to TRBJ2-1, with D possibly matching TRBD2 (7 bases). This receptor was identified in a person between 18 and 65 years old who received the Ad26.COV2.S COVID-19 vaccine or a placebo. For the CDR3, the DNA is TGTGCCAGCAGTTACCTGGACAGACTAGCCGAGCAGTTCTTC. This codes for CASSYLDRLAEQFF.